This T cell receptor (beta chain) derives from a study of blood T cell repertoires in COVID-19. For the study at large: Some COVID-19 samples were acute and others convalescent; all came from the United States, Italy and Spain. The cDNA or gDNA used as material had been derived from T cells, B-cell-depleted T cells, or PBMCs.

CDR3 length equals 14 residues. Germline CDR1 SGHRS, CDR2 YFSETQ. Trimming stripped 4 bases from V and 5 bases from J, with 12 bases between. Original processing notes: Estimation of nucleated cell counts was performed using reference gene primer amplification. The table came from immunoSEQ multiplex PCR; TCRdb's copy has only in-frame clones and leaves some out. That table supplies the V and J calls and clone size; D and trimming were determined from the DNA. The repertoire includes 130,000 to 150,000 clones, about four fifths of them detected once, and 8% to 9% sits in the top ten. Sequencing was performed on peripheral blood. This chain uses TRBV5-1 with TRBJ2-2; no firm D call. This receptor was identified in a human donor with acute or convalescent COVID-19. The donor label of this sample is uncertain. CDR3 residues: CASSPTTLTGELFF. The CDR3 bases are TGCGCCAGCAGCCCGACGACACTTACCGGGGAGCTGTTTTTT.